A single sample gave rise to the 21 T cell receptor beta chains below, sequenced in a study of blood T cells in healthy people across ages. Primed by a sample-barcoded 5' primer and a J-beta primer mix, a second PCR proceeded for about 6 to 11 cycles. TCRdb processed the 5' RACE reads anew with MiXCR; each CDR3 protein has one entry. The sample records approximately 780,000 distinct CDR3 sequences, roughly 25% being singletons. This same sample was also taken into another study, of T cells of mothers and their children.

The source material was blood. These receptors originate from a boy aged 5-17 years in good health.

This clonotype showed up many times. This chain links TRBV20-1 with TRBJ2-2; TRBD2 is a possible D gene (6 bases). The germline V and J ends were trimmed by 1 base and 6 bases, with 6 bases remaining between them. CDR1 DFQATT and CDR2 SNEGSKA come from the germline V gene (reference sequence). The CDR3 has 12 residues. The CDR3 spells CSARGGAGELFF. CDR3 nucleotide sequence: TGCAGTGCTAGAGGCGGGGCCGGGGAGCTGTTTTTT.

This clonotype was found a few times. The rearrangement joins TRBV28 to TRBJ1-2; no firm D call. Germline V lookup: CDR1 MDHEN, CDR2 SYDVKM. The CDR3 contains 14 residues. Trimming cost V 4 bases and J 4 bases, with 13 bases left between them. CDR3 coding DNA: TGTGCCAGCAGTTCCGATCTCATAGGCTATGGCTACACCTTC. Translating gives CASSSDLIGYGYTF.

This clonotype was detected a few times. The chain combines TRBV5-8 with TRBJ2-5; TRBD2 is a possible D gene (5 bases). This CDR3 is built from 13 residues. Germline V gives CDR1 SGHTS, CDR2 YDEGEE. Deletions cut 4 bases from V and 5 bases from J, with 12 bases between. CDR3 DNA sequence: TGTGCCAGCAGCGGTCCGGGATGGGAGACCCAGTACTTC. This translates into CASSGPGWETQYF.

This clonotype has just a few counts. The chain recombines TRBV10-2 with TRBJ2-7; 8 positions agree with TRBD2. Looked up from germline, CDR1 is WSHSY and CDR2 is SAAADI. V lost 5 bases to trimming and J lost 6 bases; unmatched junction nucleotides: 6. This CDR3 has 13 amino acids. The CDR3 DNA reads TGCGCCAGCAGTTCAGCGGGGGCCTCCGAGCAGTACTTC. Amino acids: CASSSAGASEQYF.

This clonotype was detected a few times. The chain couples TRBV5-1 to TRBJ2-4; D gene uncertain. V lost 0 bases to trimming and J lost 0 bases, with 10 bases between them. The germline V gene has CDR1 SGHRS and CDR2 YFSETQ. The CDR3 is 16 amino acids. CDR3 bases: TGCGCCAGCAGCTTGGGAAGCACCCTAGCCAAAAACATTCAGTACTTC. It encodes CASSLGSTLAKNIQYF.

CDR3 region: CASSARVSRGGSIEQFF. DNA of the CDR3: TGTGCCAGCAGCGCCCGGGTGAGTCGGGGTGGGTCAATTGAGCAGTTCTTC. The chain links TRBV11-2 to TRBJ2-1; possibly TRBD2 for D (5 bases). The germline gives CDR1 SGHAT, CDR2 FQNNGV. CDR3 length: 17 residues. The germline V and J ends were trimmed by 5 bases and 9 bases, with 26 bases remaining between them.

This clonotype turned up a few times. The J gene is TRBJ1-4, the V gene TRBV6-6; D gene uncertain. Looked up from germline, CDR1 is MNHNY and CDR2 is SVGAGI (reference sequence). The CDR3 consists of 15 residues. V lost 7 bases to trimming and J lost 4 bases, with 16 bases between them. The CDR3 reads CASTGGPTGNEKLFF. CDR3 bases: TGTGCCAGCACCGGAGGACCAACTGGTAATGAAAAACTGTTTTTT.

CDR3 amino acids: CASSFTEEQYF. CDR3 sequence (DNA): TGTGCCAGCAGTTTTACAGAAGAGCAGTACTTC. The J gene is TRBJ2-7, the V gene TRBV28; D remains unclear. Germline V gene lookup returns CDR1 MDHEN and CDR2 SYDVKM. CDR3 size: 11 residues. Trimming cost V 3 bases and J 7 bases, with 7 bases left between them.

The chain is built from TRBV2 and TRBJ1-5, with D possibly being TRBD1 (5 bases). V was shortened by 0 bases and J by 3 bases, with 12 bases between the two germline ends. CDR3 length: 16 amino acids. Germline V gene sequence: CDR1 SNHLY, CDR2 FYNNEI. CDR3 region: CASSEAQGLTNQPQHF. The CDR3 region has the DNA TGTGCCAGCAGTGAAGCCCAGGGCCTAACCAATCAGCCCCAGCATTTT.

V and J are TRBV12-3 or TRBV12-4 and TRBJ2-4; D ambiguous. The V end was cut by 8 bases, the J end by 5 bases, with 10 bases between. The CDR3 is 12 amino acids. The CDR3 bases are TGTGCCAGCTTACGACTGGAAAACATTCAGTACTTC. This translates into CASLRLENIQYF.

This clonotype was counted between two and nine times. The rearrangement joins TRBV4-2 to TRBJ2-3, with 7 nucleotides matching TRBD1. Germline CDR1 reads LGHNA; CDR2 reads YNFKEQ. There are 17 residues in the CDR3. Trimming took 0 bases from V and 0 from J; bases not matched to a gene: 6. CDR3 sequence: CASSQEVRGPSTDTQYF. In nucleotides, the CDR3 is TGTGCCAGCAGCCAAGAAGTGAGGGGGCCAAGCACAGATACGCAGTATTTT.

The table lists this clonotype with a few counts. V is TRBV9 and J is TRBJ2-5; D might be TRBD2 (5 bases). The V and J ends lost 3 bases and 4 bases respectively, with 16 bases between them. CDR3 length: 15 amino acids. Germline CDR1 and CDR2: SGDLS and YYNGEE. The CDR3 is CASSGTRRGGETQYF. CDR3 sequence (DNA): TGTGCCAGCAGCGGGACCAGACGGGGTGGAGAGACCCAGTACTTC. The whole variable domain, filled in from reference TRBV9 and TRBJ2-5, reads DSGVTQTPKHLITATGQRVTLRCSPRSGDLSVYWYQQSLDQGLQFLIQYYNGEERAKGNILERFSAQQFPDLHSELNLSSLELGDSALYFCASSGTRRGGETQYFGPGTRLLVL.

This clonotype occurred a few times. The gene calls are TRBV29-1 and TRBJ2-7; 9 bases agree with TRBD1. Germline lookup yields CDR1 SQVTM and CDR2 ANQGSEA. Unmatched junction bases numbered 5, after V lost 6 bases and J lost 5 bases. There are 12 residues in the CDR3. The CDR3 protein is CSVGQGNHEQYF. The CDR3 coding sequence is TGCAGCGTGGGACAGGGAAACCACGAGCAGTACTTC.

This clonotype was counted between two and nine times. An end of the junction does not agree with germline; a read error may underlie this. The J gene is TRBJ1-4, the V gene TRBV6-5, with D unresolved. CDR1 MNHEY and CDR2 SVGAGI come from the germline V gene. This CDR3 contains 14 residues. CDR3 sequence (DNA): TGTGCCAGCAGCCTAGGACGGAGAAATGAAGAACTGTTTTTT. Amino acid sequence: CASSLGRRNEELFF.

CDR3 loop: CASSYMRYQETQYF. Here the CDR3 DNA reads TGTGCCAGCAGTTACATGAGGTACCAAGAGACCCAGTACTTC. The chain has TRBV6-5 and TRBJ2-5; D gene unclear. Germline CDR1 reads MNHEY; CDR2 reads SVGAGI. Trimming shortened V by 2 bases and J by 0 bases, and 7 bases separated the two germline ends. The CDR3 spans 14 residues.

V gene TRBV12-3 or TRBV12-4 combines with J gene TRBJ2-1, with a possible D match to TRBD2 (6 bases). Trimming pared 5 bases from V and 11 bases from J, leaving 16 bases between. The CDR3 loop spans 13 amino acids. The CDR3 region has the DNA TGTGCCAGCAGTAGAGACGGACTACCAAAGCAGTTCTTC. Translated, it gives CASSRDGLPKQFF.

This clonotype appeared a few times. V gene TRBV20-1 combines with J gene TRBJ2-5; no reliable D call. Trimming removed 5 bases at V and 6 bases at J, with 7 bases between. The CDR3 has 10 residues. Germline V gives CDR1 DFQATT, CDR2 SNEGSKA (reference sequence). For the CDR3, the DNA is TGCAGTGCTGGAATCCAGACCCAGTACTTC. It codes for CSAGIQTQYF.

CDR3 sequence reads: CASSYSEEQFF. The CDR3, as DNA: TGTGCCAGCAGTTATAGCGAGGAGCAGTTCTTC. This sequence joins TRBV12-3 or TRBV12-4 and TRBJ2-1; D is possibly TRBD2 (5 bases). The ends were cut back, 4 bases at V and 10 bases at J, with 8 bases in the middle. The CDR3 sequence is 11 residues long.

The genes are TRBV27 and TRBJ2-4; D not certain. Germline V gives CDR1 MNHEY, CDR2 SMNVEV (reference sequence). The CDR3 runs to 13 residues. Deletions cut 5 bases from V and 10 bases from J, with 15 bases between. The CDR3 region is CASSRHPIGIQYF. In DNA form, the CDR3 reads TGTGCCAGCAGTAGACACCCGATTGGGATTCAGTACTTC.

This clonotype was detected a few times. The chain carries TRBV5-1 and TRBJ2-7; tentatively, D is TRBD1 (6 bases). Germline V gene sequence: CDR1 SGHRS, CDR2 YFSETQ. The CDR3 spans 14 residues. Trimming removed 1 base from V and 5 bases from J, with 13 bases in between. Here the CDR3 reads CASSLYRAEDEQYF. The CDR3 nucleotides read TGCGCCAGCAGCTTGTACAGGGCTGAGGACGAGCAGTACTTC.

This chain joins TRBV19 and TRBJ2-5; maybe TRBD2 (5 bases). V shed 4 bases and J shed 1 base, with 7 bases lying between them. The germline V gene encodes CDR1 LNHDA and CDR2 SQIVND (reference sequence). There are 13 residues in the CDR3. The CDR3 region is CASSKRGQETQYF. The CDR3 DNA sequence: TGTGCCAGTAGTAAACGGGGCCAAGAGACCCAGTACTTC.